This T cell receptor beta chain stems from a study of blood T cell repertoires in COVID-19. Sequenced by immunoSEQ multiplex PCR; TCRdb stores in-frame clones only, minus some. The data hold about 230,000 clones, with 86% observed a single time. Germline CDR1 reads SGHTA; CDR2 reads FQGTGA. This CDR3 spans 18 amino acids. The ends lost 1 base at V and 2 bases at J; junction bases unmatched: 6. This sequence was found in a man over 45 with COVID-19, enrolled during active disease. The sequencing sample was made of peripheral blood. The V call is TRBV7-3, the J call TRBJ2-2; 11 bases fit TRBD2. CDR3 DNA: TGTGCCAGCAGCTTAAACTCCGGGACTAGCGGTAACACCGGGGAGCTGTTTTTT. Protein: CASSLNSGTSGNTGELFF.